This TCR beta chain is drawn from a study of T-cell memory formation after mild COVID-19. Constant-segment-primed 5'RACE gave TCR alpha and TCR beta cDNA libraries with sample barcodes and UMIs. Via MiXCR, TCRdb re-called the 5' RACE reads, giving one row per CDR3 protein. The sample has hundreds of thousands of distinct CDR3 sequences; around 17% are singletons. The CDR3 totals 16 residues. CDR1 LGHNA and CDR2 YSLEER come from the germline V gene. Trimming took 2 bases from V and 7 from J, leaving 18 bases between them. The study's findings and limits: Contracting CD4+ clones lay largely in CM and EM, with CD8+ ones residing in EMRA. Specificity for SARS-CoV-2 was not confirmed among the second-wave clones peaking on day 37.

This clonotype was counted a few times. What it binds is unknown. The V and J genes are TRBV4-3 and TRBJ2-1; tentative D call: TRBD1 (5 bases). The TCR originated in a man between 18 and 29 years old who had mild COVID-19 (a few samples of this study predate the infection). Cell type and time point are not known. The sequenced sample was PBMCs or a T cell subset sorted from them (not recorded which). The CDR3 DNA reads TGCGCCAGCAGCCAATGGCATATAGGGGCTGGTAATGAGCAGTTCTTC. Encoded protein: CASSQWHIGAGNEQFF.